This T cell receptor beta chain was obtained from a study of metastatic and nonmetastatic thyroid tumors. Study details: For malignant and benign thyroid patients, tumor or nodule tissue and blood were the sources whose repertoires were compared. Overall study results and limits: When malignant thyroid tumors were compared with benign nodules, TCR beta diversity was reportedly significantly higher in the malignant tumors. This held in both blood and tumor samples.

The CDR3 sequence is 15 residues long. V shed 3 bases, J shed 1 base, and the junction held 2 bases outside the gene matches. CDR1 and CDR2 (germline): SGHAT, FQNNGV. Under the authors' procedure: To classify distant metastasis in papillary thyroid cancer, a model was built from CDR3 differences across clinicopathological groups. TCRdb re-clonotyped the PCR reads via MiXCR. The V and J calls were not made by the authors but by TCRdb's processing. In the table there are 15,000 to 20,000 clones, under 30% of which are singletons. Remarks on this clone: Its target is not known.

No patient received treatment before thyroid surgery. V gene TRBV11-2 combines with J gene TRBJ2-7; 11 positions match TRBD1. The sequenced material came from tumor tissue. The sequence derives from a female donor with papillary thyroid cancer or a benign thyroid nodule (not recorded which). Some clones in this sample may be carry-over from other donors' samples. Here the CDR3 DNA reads TGTGCCAGCAGCTTGGACAGGGGGCTTTCCTACGAGCAGTACTTC. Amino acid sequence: CASSLDRGLSYEQYF.